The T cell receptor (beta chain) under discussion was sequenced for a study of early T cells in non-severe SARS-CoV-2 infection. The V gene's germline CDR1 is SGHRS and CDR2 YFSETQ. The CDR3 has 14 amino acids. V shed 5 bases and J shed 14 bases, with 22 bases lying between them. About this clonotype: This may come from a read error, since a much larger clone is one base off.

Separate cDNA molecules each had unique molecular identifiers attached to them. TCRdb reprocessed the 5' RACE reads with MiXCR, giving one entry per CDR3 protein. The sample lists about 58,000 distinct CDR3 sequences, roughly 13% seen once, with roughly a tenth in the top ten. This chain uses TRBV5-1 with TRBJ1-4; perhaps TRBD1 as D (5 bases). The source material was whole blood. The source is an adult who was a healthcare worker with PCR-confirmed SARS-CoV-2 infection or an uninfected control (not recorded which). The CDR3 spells CASSRSIHDSGLFF. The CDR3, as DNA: TGCGCCAGCAGTCGATCAATACATGACAGTGGGCTGTTTTTT.